This T cell receptor (beta chain) was captured in a study of blood T cell repertoires in COVID-19. About the study: Samples representing acute and convalescent COVID-19 were sourced from the United States, Italy and Spain. The analysed material was cDNA or gDNA that came from T cells, B-cell-depleted T cells, or PBMCs.

In the original processing: Cell counts per sample came from amplifying reference gene primers. Here immunoSEQ multiplex PCR was the method, and the copy in TCRdb shows in-frame clones only, minus some. The V and J calls and clone size were taken over from that table, and D and trimming were inferred from the DNA. This table holds about 380,000 clones, roughly 90% found once. This receptor was taken from a man between 40 and 49 years old with acute or convalescent COVID-19. The sequenced material came from peripheral blood.

DNA for the CDR3: TGCGCCAGCAGAAAGGGGGGGAAGAACACTGAAGCTTTCTTT. Protein sequence: CASRKGGKNTEAFF. The chain is built from TRBV5-1 and TRBJ1-1, with D tentatively TRBD1 (6 bases). V dropped 5 bases and J dropped 1 base, with 12 bases sitting between them. Germline loops: CDR1 SGHRS, CDR2 YFSETQ. The CDR3 spans 14 residues. The complete variable domain, with remaining parts taken from reference TRBV5-1 and TRBJ1-1, reads KAGVTQTPRYLIKTRGQQVTLSCSPISGHRSVSWYQQTPGQGLQFLFEYFSETQRNKGNFPGRFSGRQFSNSRSEMNVSTLELGDSALYLCASRKGGKNTEAFFGQGTRLTVV.